These 30 T cell receptor beta chains originate from one sample sequenced in a study of T-cell memory formation after mild COVID-19. TCRdb independently ran MiXCR on the 5' RACE reads; one entry per CDR3 protein. The table has over 150,000 distinct CDR3 sequences, 20% to 25% seen once. Sequencing was carried out using PBMCs or a T cell subset sorted from them (not recorded which). Every receptor here comes from an adult woman who had mild COVID-19 (a few samples of this study predate the infection). Cell type and time point are not known.

This clonotype was seen a handful of times. The J gene is TRBJ1-2, the V gene TRBV4-3; tentatively, D is TRBD1 (5 bases). The CDR3 is 17 residues long. Deletions cut 0 bases from V and 2 bases from J, with 16 bases between. The germline V gene has CDR1 LGHNA and CDR2 YSLEER. The CDR3 loop reads CASSQDRSGNLNYGYTF. The CDR3 bases are TGCGCCAGCAGCCAAGATCGATCAGGGAACTTGAACTATGGCTACACCTTC.

The chain carries TRBV11-2 and TRBJ2-7; maybe TRBD1 (6 bases). Germline V lookup: CDR1 SGHAT, CDR2 FQNNGV. CDR3 length equals 14 residues. Trimming took 6 bases from V and 2 from J, leaving 14 bases between them. In DNA, the CDR3 is TGTGCCAGCAGGGAAGACAGGCTCGCCTACGAGCAGTACTTC. This gives the protein CASREDRLAYEQYF.

The rearrangement uses TRBV7-2 and TRBJ2-3; D remains ambiguous. The CDR3 spans 14 residues. The germline V gene encodes CDR1 SGHTA and CDR2 FQGNSA. The V gene lost 4 bases and the J gene lost 0 bases, with 8 bases spanning the gap. This CDR3 is CASSSVFSTDTQYF. For the CDR3, the DNA is TGTGCCAGCAGCTCGGTGTTTAGCACAGATACGCAGTATTTT.

CDR3 sequence (DNA): TGCGCCAGCAGCTTGGGGAGGGGGGGGAATGAGCAGTTCTTC. Protein sequence: CASSLGRGGNEQFF. This chain links TRBV5-1 with TRBJ2-1, with TRBD2 as a possible D gene (7 bases). Germline CDR1 and CDR2: SGHRS and YFSETQ. The CDR3 runs to 14 residues. V lost 0 bases to trimming and J lost 7 bases, with 11 bases between them.

The gene calls are TRBV29-1 and TRBJ2-6; D call uncertain. The CDR3 covers 18 residues. Trimming cost V 1 base and J 0 bases, with 16 bases left between them. The germline V gene has CDR1 SQVTM and CDR2 ANQGSEA. CDR3 loop: CSVEGRVPKDSGANVLTF. In DNA form, the CDR3 reads TGCAGCGTTGAAGGCCGGGTCCCGAAGGACTCTGGGGCCAACGTCCTGACTTTC.

In its sample, this clonotype was seen a few times. The genes are TRBV4-1 and TRBJ2-7; tentatively, D is TRBD1 (6 bases). Trimming left V 4 bases short and J 4 bases short, with 14 bases between. From germline, CDR1 is MGHRA and CDR2 YSYEKL. The CDR3 is 14 amino acids. CDR3 coding DNA: TGCGCCAGCAGCCCTAACGTCAGGGGTTACGAGCAGTACTTC. Its protein product is CASSPNVRGYEQYF.

This clonotype was found a few times. The genes are TRBV2 and TRBJ2-1; no reliable D call. CDR3 length: 15 amino acids. Trimming pared 4 bases from V and 4 bases from J, leaving 14 bases between. CDR1 is SNHLY, CDR2 FYNNEI, per germline. The CDR3 nucleotides are TGTGCCAGCAGTGTTCCGGAGAATAGTTACAATGAGCAGTTCTTC. This sequence encodes CASSVPENSYNEQFF.

The chain recombines TRBV2 with TRBJ1-5; D not resolved. Trimming pared 7 bases from V and 5 bases from J, leaving 9 bases between. CDR1 and CDR2 from the germline V gene are SNHLY and FYNNEI. The CDR3 totals 12 residues. CDR3 bases: TGTGCCAGCAAAGGGATCCATCAGCCCCAGCATTTT. Amino acids: CASKGIHQPQHF.

This sequence joins TRBV2 and TRBJ2-5; D is tentatively TRBD1 or TRBD2 (6 bases each). Germline CDR1 and CDR2: SNHLY and FYNNEI. The CDR3 covers 15 residues. With 3 bases removed from V and 2 bases from J, the gap between germline ends came to 13 bases. CDR3 sequence: CASSDPGGGQETQYF. In nucleotides, the CDR3 is TGTGCCAGCAGTGACCCAGGAGGGGGGCAAGAGACCCAGTACTTC.

This clonotype was picked up a small number of times. J is TRBJ1-1 and V is TRBV20-1; a possible D gene is TRBD1 (5 bases). Germline V lookup: CDR1 DFQATT, CDR2 SNEGSKA (reference sequence). V was clipped by 0 bases and J by 0 bases, with 8 bases between them. CDR3 size: 14 residues. Here the CDR3 reads CSARDRGVNTEAFF. CDR3 in DNA: TGCAGTGCTAGAGATCGGGGGGTGAACACTGAAGCTTTCTTT.

The genes are TRBV5-4 and TRBJ1-2; TRBD1 aligns across 7 bases. Germline assignment: CDR1 SGHNT and CDR2 YYREEE (reference sequence). The CDR3 runs 15 residues. The ends lost 5 bases at V and 1 base at J; junction bases unmatched: 8. Written as DNA, the CDR3 is TGTGCCAGCAGGTCCCGGGACAGCCTTAACTATGGCTACACCTTC. Translated: CASRSRDSLNYGYTF.

This clonotype showed up just a few times. V usage is TRBV7-9 and J usage is TRBJ1-1; 9 nucleotides align to TRBD1. The CDR3 spans 14 residues. After removal of 6 bases from V and 5 bases from J, the junction contained 7 bases not matched to a gene. Germline CDR1 reads SEHNR; CDR2 reads FQNEAQ (reference sequence). The CDR3 spells CASSRTQGATEAFF. The CDR3 bases are TGTGCCAGCAGTCGAACACAGGGGGCTACTGAAGCTTTCTTT.

There are a few counts of this clonotype. J is TRBJ2-5 and V is TRBV6-1; D is ambiguous. With 6 bases removed from V and 2 bases from J, the gap between germline ends came to 13 bases. Germline CDR1 MNHNS, CDR2 SASEGT. The CDR3 extends over 14 amino acids. CDR3 sequence reads: CASSPIGGQETQYF. Here the CDR3 DNA reads TGTGCCAGCAGCCCAATTGGTGGGCAAGAGACCCAGTACTTC.

V usage is TRBV27 and J usage is TRBJ2-3, with unresolved D. In germline, CDR1 is MNHEY, CDR2 SMNVEV (reference sequence). CDR3 length: 13 residues. V lost 6 bases and J lost 2, with 9 bases in between. The CDR3 nucleotides read TGTGCCAGCAGATCTTATATCACAGATACGCAGTATTTT. This sequence encodes CASRSYITDTQYF.

This clonotype has only a few counts. The genes are TRBV5-1 and TRBJ2-5; 7 bases match TRBD2. In germline, CDR1 is SGHRS, CDR2 YFSETQ. The CDR3 is 14 residues long. The ends lost 4 bases at V and 1 base at J; junction bases unmatched: 4. CDR3 sequence reads: CASSLPGGQETQYF. The CDR3 coding sequence is TGCGCCAGCAGCCTACCGGGGGGCCAAGAGACCCAGTACTTC.

This clonotype has just one count. The chain recombines TRBV6-6 with TRBJ1-1, with TRBD1 matching over 7 bases. V shed 7 bases and J 0 bases; nucleotides not matched to a gene: 5. The CDR3 consists of 14 residues. CDR1 and CDR2 (germline): MNHNY, SVGAGI (reference sequence). The CDR3 nucleotides read TGTGCCAGCATAACCGGGACAGTGAACACTGAAGCTTTCTTT. Translated, it gives CASITGTVNTEAFF.

The chain recombines TRBV27 with TRBJ2-7; D ambiguous. The CDR3 has 16 residues. Germline V lookup: CDR1 MNHEY, CDR2 SMNVEV (reference sequence). V lost 8 bases to trimming and J lost 0 bases, with 20 bases between them. CDR3 nucleotides: TGTGCCAGCCCCCCACCGGGCCCCAGGAGCTCCTACGAGCAGTACTTC. Encoded protein: CASPPPGPRSSYEQYF.

The chain combines TRBV6-4 with TRBJ2-2; 10 bases agree with TRBD2. This CDR3 spans 17 amino acids. Germline-derived CDR1 and CDR2 are MRHNA and SNTAGT. The ends lost 0 bases at V and 3 bases at J; junction bases unmatched: 4. The DNA of the CDR3 is TGTGCCAGCAGTGACTCGCGGCTAGCGGGGGACACCGGGGAGCTGTTTTTT. It translates to CASSDSRLAGDTGELFF.

The V call is TRBV27, the J call TRBJ2-1, with 9 bases matching TRBD2. Germline V CDR1 and CDR2: MNHEY, SMNVEV (reference sequence). The CDR3 sequence is 15 residues long. The V segment lost 3 bases and the J segment 8 bases; nucleotides outside the gene matches: 8. The CDR3 coding sequence is TGTGCCAGCAGTTTCGTTAGCGGGAGACCTGATGAGCAGTTCTTC. Protein product: CASSFVSGRPDEQFF.

The rearrangement uses TRBV3-1 and TRBJ1-4; D call uncertain. The CDR3 extends over 13 amino acids. Trimming removed 0 bases from V and 8 bases from J, with 7 bases in between. Germline CDR1 LGHDT, CDR2 YNNKEL (reference sequence). The chain's CDR3 is CASSQELGEKLFF. The CDR3 DNA sequence: TGTGCCAGCAGCCAAGAACTGGGGGAAAAACTGTTTTTT.

This clonotype has just a few counts. The chain joins TRBV27 to TRBJ2-1; no definite D call. Germline-derived CDR1 and CDR2 are MNHEY and SMNVEV (reference sequence). The CDR3 covers 12 residues. Trimming cost V 8 bases and J 5 bases, with 10 bases left between them. The CDR3 bases are TGTGCCAGCGGGCAACCAAACAATGAGCAGTTCTTC. The encoded protein is CASGQPNNEQFF.

The genes are TRBV10-3 and TRBJ1-1, with D perhaps TRBD1 (6 bases). Germline loops: CDR1 ENHRY, CDR2 SYGVKD. V was trimmed by 6 bases and J by 1 base, leaving 12 bases between them. The CDR3 has 14 amino acids. CDR3 nucleotides: TGTGCCATCAGATTGGGACAATCGAACACTGAAGCTTTCTTT. This codes for CAIRLGQSNTEAFF.

This clonotype has only a few counts. The rearrangement links TRBV19 to TRBJ1-5, with D hard to call. V gave up 5 bases and J gave up 3 bases, with 11 bases separating them. This CDR3 has 14 residues. Germline values: CDR1 LNHDA, CDR2 SQIVND (reference sequence). CDR3 amino acids: CASSSDGINQPQHF. The CDR3 DNA reads TGTGCCAGTAGTTCGGACGGGATCAATCAGCCCCAGCATTTT.

The rearrangement links TRBV29-1 to TRBJ2-7; the D gene is possibly TRBD2 (5 bases). Between the trimmed V and J ends, which lost 2 bases and 0 bases, there was a span of 11 bases. Germline loops: CDR1 SQVTM, CDR2 ANQGSEA. This CDR3 has 14 amino acids. This chain's CDR3 is CSVETVGSSYEQYF. The CDR3 DNA reads TGCAGCGTTGAAACGGTAGGGAGCTCCTACGAGCAGTACTTC.

This clonotype was recorded a few times. The chain employs TRBV24-1 and TRBJ2-7; D call uncertain. Germline lookup yields CDR1 KGHDR and CDR2 SFDVKD. The CDR3 is 13 amino acids. V dropped 1 base and J dropped 5 bases, with 8 bases sitting between them. The CDR3 nucleotides read TGTGCCACCAGTGATTTTTCCGGTCACGAGCAGTACTTC. It encodes CATSDFSGHEQYF.

The chain has TRBV7-2 and TRBJ1-1; TRBD1 aligns across 8 bases. Germline V lookup: CDR1 SGHTA, CDR2 FQGNSA. The V gene end was trimmed by 4 bases and the J gene end by 0 bases; junction bases not matched to a gene: 7. The CDR3 is 16 amino acids. The chain's CDR3 is CASSSDRALMNTEAFF. The DNA of the CDR3 is TGTGCCAGCAGCTCGGACAGGGCCCTCATGAACACTGAAGCTTTCTTT.

This clonotype was observed a few times. The chain couples TRBV7-3 to TRBJ2-2, with a weak D call TRBD1 (5 bases). Germline lookup yields CDR1 SGHTA and CDR2 FQGTGA. V was trimmed by 1 base and J by 6 bases, leaving 12 bases between them. The CDR3 has 15 amino acids. DNA for the CDR3: TGTGCCAGCAGCTTAAACCCCGACAGCCCCGGGGAGCTGTTTTTT. Its protein is CASSLNPDSPGELFF.

The gene calls are TRBV7-9 and TRBJ1-2; tentative D call: TRBD1 (5 bases). The CDR3 extends over 15 amino acids. From germline, CDR1 is SEHNR and CDR2 FQNEAQ (reference sequence). Trimming removed 4 bases from V and 4 bases from J, with 16 bases in between. CDR3 nucleotides: TGTGCCAGCAGCTCCCGGGACCGAATTATCTATGGCTACACCTTC. Its translation is CASSSRDRIIYGYTF.

In this sample, this clonotype turned up a few times. The chain links TRBV6-2 or TRBV6-3 to TRBJ2-7; D might be TRBD1 or TRBD2, each matching 6 bases. The germline V gene encodes CDR1 MNHEY and CDR2 SVGEGT. This CDR3 spans 16 amino acids. V gave up 8 bases and J gave up 2 bases, with 22 bases separating them. This CDR3 reads CASAGLEGGEAYEQYF. In DNA form, the CDR3 reads TGTGCCAGCGCTGGCCTCGAGGGGGGAGAGGCCTACGAGCAGTACTTC.

This clonotype was seen more than once but under ten times. The chain joins TRBV4-1 to TRBJ2-7, with 10 positions matching TRBD2. Per the germline V gene, CDR1 is MGHRA and CDR2 is YSYEKL. The CDR3 is 16 amino acids. After removal of 1 base from V and 2 bases from J, the junction contained 5 bases not matched to a gene. This CDR3 is CASSQAGTSATYEQYF. The DNA of the CDR3 is TGCGCCAGCAGCCAAGCCGGGACTAGCGCCACCTACGAGCAGTACTTC.